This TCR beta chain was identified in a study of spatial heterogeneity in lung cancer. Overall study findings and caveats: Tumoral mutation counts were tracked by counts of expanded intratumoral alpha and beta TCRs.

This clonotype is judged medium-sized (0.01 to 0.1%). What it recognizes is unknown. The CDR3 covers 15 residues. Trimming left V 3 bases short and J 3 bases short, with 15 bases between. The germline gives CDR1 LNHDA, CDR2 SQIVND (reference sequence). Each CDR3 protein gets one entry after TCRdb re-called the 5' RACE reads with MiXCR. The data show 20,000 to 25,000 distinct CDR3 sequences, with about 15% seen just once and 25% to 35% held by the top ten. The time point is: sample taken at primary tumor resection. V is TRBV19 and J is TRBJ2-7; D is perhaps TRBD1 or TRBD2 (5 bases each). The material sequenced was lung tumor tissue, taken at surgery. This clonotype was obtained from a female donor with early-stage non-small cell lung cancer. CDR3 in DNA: TGTGCCAGTAGTATTTCAGGGACGACGAACTACGAGCAGTACTTC. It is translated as CASSISGTTNYEQYF.